This T cell receptor (beta chain) was obtained from a study of T-cell reconstitution after alpha-beta-depleted transplantation in children. After removal of 2 bases from V and 15 bases from J, the junction contained 7 bases not matched to a gene. The CDR3 totals 12 residues. Preparation of the TCRbeta library used unique molecular identifiers. TCRdb fed the PCR reads into MiXCR, producing one record per CDR3 protein. Seen here are about 300,000 distinct CDR3 sequences, around 9.1% observed once, and the top ten hold 7.5%. Study-level results: Two months or so post-transplant, alpha-beta T cells reportedly derived from several hundred expanded graft clones.

Many counts were recorded for this clonotype. Its antigen is undetermined. The chain combines TRBV12-3 or TRBV12-4 with TRBJ2-1; 7 nucleotides line up with TRBD2. The clonotype was recovered from a boy under two years old with acute myeloid leukemia, due to receive a stem cell transplant. This specimen consisted of PBMCs, obtained before TCRalphabeta/CD19-depleted stem cell transplant. DNA for the CDR3: TGTGCCAGCAGTTTAATTCAGGGAGGGGTGTTCTTC. The encoded protein is CASSLIQGGVFF.